This record concerns one TCR beta chain sequence. Produced via immunoSEQ multiplex PCR; TCRdb's table is partial and in-frame only. Here the sample spans 10,000 to 15,000 clones, approximately 85% being singletons. This specimen belongs to a study of blood T cell repertoires in COVID-19. Deletions cut 6 bases from V and 6 bases from J, with 14 bases between. Germline values: CDR1 ENHRY, CDR2 SYGVKD. The CDR3 consists of 14 residues. The chain has TRBV10-3 and TRBJ1-4; TRBD1 is a possible D gene (5 bases). The source of this sequence is a human donor in a cohort sampled during active COVID-19. The sequenced material came from peripheral blood. CDR3 coding DNA: TGTGCCATCAGCGCAGGGCTTAGGGATGAAAAACTGTTTTTT. Protein product: CAISAGLRDEKLFF.